This record concerns one T cell receptor (beta chain) sequence. Its antigen is not known. This sample was included in a study of blood T cells in healthy people across ages. Overall study findings and caveats: CMV status of donors was unknown, possibly confounding expanded clonotype changes.

Looked up from germline, CDR1 is DFQATT and CDR2 is SNEGSKA (reference sequence). The CDR3 runs to 12 residues. The V gene end was trimmed by 0 bases and the J gene end by 13 bases; junction bases not matched to a gene: 3. PCR was performed a second time for about 7 to 12 cycles using a sample-barcoded 5' primer and a J-beta primer mix. Every sample returned 2.5 million or more CDR3-containing paired-end reads. TCRdb redid the calling of the 5' RACE reads with MiXCR, one entry per CDR3 protein. The data hold roughly 1,100,000 distinct CDR3 sequences, with 20% to 25% observed a single time. These same data were also listed under a study on T cells of mothers and their children. From that paper: With the M1S primer of the second PCR, sample barcodes and 2-4 random nucleotides were added.

V usage is TRBV20-1 and J usage is TRBJ1-4; 9 bases are a match to TRBD1. The sequenced sample was blood. The source is a girl aged 2 to 9 in good health. The CDR3, as DNA: TGCAGTGCTAGAGAACAGGGGGCGACACTGTTTTTT. Protein: CSAREQGATLFF.